These 13 T cell receptor beta chains were sequenced from one sample in a study of tumour-infiltrating T cells in Burkitt lymphoma. TCRdb keeps only in-frame clones here, not all; method: immunoSEQ multiplex PCR. This table holds 12,000 to 15,000 clones, around 86% found once. The sample consisted of tumor tissue. These receptors were taken from a human donor with diffuse large B-cell lymphoma.

This sequence joins TRBV19 and TRBJ2-1, with 12 bases lining up with TRBD1. J lost 10 bases, V lost 6 bases, and 10 bases had no gene match. The CDR3 contains 15 residues. Germline V CDR1 and CDR2: LNHDA, SQIVND (reference sequence). CDR3 protein: CASSRAGTGGQEQFF. The CDR3 bases are TGTGCCAGTAGCCGAGCCGGGACAGGGGGCCAAGAGCAGTTCTTC. Together with reference TRBV19 and TRBJ2-1, the CDR3 gives the full variable domain: DGGITQSPKYLFRKEGQNVTLSCEQNLNHDAMYWYRQDPGQGLRLIYYSQIVNDFQKGDIAEGYSVSREKKESFPLTVTSAQKNPTAFYLCASSRAGTGGQEQFFGPGTRLTVL.

This clone was seen a single time. This chain links TRBV4-3 with TRBJ1-1; perhaps TRBD1 as D (6 bases). The CDR3 runs 15 residues. With 4 bases removed from V and 0 bases from J, the gap between germline ends came to 12 bases. Germline assignment: CDR1 LGHNA and CDR2 YSLEER. CDR3 coding DNA: TGCGCCAGCAGCCGAGCTACAGGGTTGAACACTGAAGCTTTCTTT. Translation: CASSRATGLNTEAFF.

The count of this clone is one. The junction and the germline gene differ at one end; a read error may be behind it. This rearrangement joins TRBV10-3 to TRBJ1-2, with a weak D call TRBD1 (6 bases). The CDR3 totals 15 residues. Germline CDR1 reads ENHRY; CDR2 reads SYGVKD. The CDR3 coding sequence is TGTGCCATTAGTGAAGAGACAGGTTTTAACTATGGCTACACCTTC. It translates to CAISEETGFNYGYTF.

The rearrangement links TRBV19 to TRBJ1-2; D is undetermined. CDR1 is LNHDA, CDR2 SQIVND, per germline (reference sequence). The CDR3 consists of 12 residues. Trimming left V 6 bases short and J 14 bases short, with 19 bases between. The CDR3 sequence is CASSRGYDPITF. The DNA of the CDR3 is TGTGCCAGTAGCAGAGGGTACGATCCTATAACCTTC.

The J gene is TRBJ1-1, the V gene TRBV6-5; no clear D gene. The CDR3 contains 14 residues. The germline V gene encodes CDR1 MNHEY and CDR2 SVGAGI. Trimming left V 0 bases short and J 4 bases short, with 9 bases between. CDR3: CASSYSSSGTEAFF. In DNA, the CDR3 is TGTGCCAGCAGTTACTCGTCATCAGGCACTGAAGCTTTCTTT.

The chain has TRBV6-1 and TRBJ1-4, with TRBD1 identical over 7 bases. CDR3 length: 14 amino acids. Germline CDR1 and CDR2: MNHNS and SASEGT. Trimming removed 7 bases from V and 8 bases from J; junction bases left unmatched: 10. The CDR3 nucleotides are TGTGCCAGCATTCACCGGGACAGCTACGAAAAACTGTTTTTT. It specifies CASIHRDSYEKLFF.

About this clone itself: The sample has other DNA sequences that encode this CDR3 too. This chain uses TRBV29-1 with TRBJ2-7, with D uncertain. The CDR3 contains 11 residues. Germline CDR1 reads SQVTM; CDR2 reads ANQGSEA. With 2 bases removed from V and 4 bases from J, the gap between germline ends came to 6 bases. CDR3 region: CSVEYGYEQYF. The DNA for the CDR3 is TGCAGCGTTGAATACGGTTACGAGCAGTACTTC.

A few counts support this clone. The chain combines TRBV9 with TRBJ2-3; D not certain. Germline CDR1 SGDLS, CDR2 YYNGEE. This CDR3 is 12 amino acids long. Deletions cut 0 bases from V and 3 bases from J, with 2 bases between. CDR3: CASSVGTDTQYF. The DNA of the CDR3 is TGTGCCAGCAGCGTAGGGACAGATACGCAGTATTTT.

The chain is built from TRBV25-1 and TRBJ2-7; D is undetermined. The V end was cut by 2 bases, the J end by 6 bases, with 8 bases between. The V gene's germline CDR1 is MGHDK and CDR2 SYGVNS. This CDR3 is 12 amino acids long. DNA for the CDR3: TGTGCCAGCAGTGAACTCAGAGGCGAGCAGTACTTC. Protein sequence: CASSELRGEQYF.

In DNA form, the CDR3 reads TGCGCCAGCAGCTTGTCTGGGACATCCCAAGAGACCCAGTACTTC. Its translation is CASSLSGTSQETQYF. This rearrangement joins TRBV5-1 to TRBJ2-5, with D perhaps TRBD1 (6 bases). Trimming stripped 1 base from V and 1 base from J, with 11 bases between. The CDR3 consists of 15 residues. The germline CDR1 and CDR2 sequences are SGHRS and YFSETQ.

The chain has TRBV5-6 and TRBJ2-7; D not certain. V was shortened by 5 bases and J by 2 bases, with 17 bases between the two germline ends. The CDR3 loop spans 15 amino acids. Germline CDR1 reads SGHDT; CDR2 reads YYEEEE. CDR3 in amino acids: CASSSDLIFPYEQYF. CDR3 coding DNA: TGTGCCAGCAGTTCCGATTTGATTTTTCCCTACGAGCAGTACTTC.

The V gene is TRBV5-1, the J gene TRBJ1-2; D remains unclear. This CDR3 has 12 amino acids. Germline V gene sequence: CDR1 SGHRS, CDR2 YFSETQ. Trimming removed 5 bases at V and 3 bases at J, with 8 bases between. CDR3 DNA: TGCGCCAGCAGTTCCGGGCACTATGGCTACACCTTC. Its protein product is CASSSGHYGYTF.

V gene TRBV19 combines with J gene TRBJ2-1; possibly TRBD2 for D (5 bases). Germline CDR1 LNHDA, CDR2 SQIVND (reference sequence). This CDR3 contains 14 residues. Trimming stripped 1 base from V and 6 bases from J, with 10 bases between. In nucleotides, the CDR3 is TGTGCCAGTAGTATAGCAGACGGGGTCAATGAGCAGTTCTTC. It translates to CASSIADGVNEQFF.